Sequencing of this TCR beta chain was carried out in a study of blood T cell repertoires in COVID-19. The CDR3 spans 14 residues. Germline CDR1 is MDHEN and CDR2 is SYDVKM. V lost 9 bases and J lost 4; bases outside the gene matches: 8. TCRdb's table, derived via immunoSEQ multiplex PCR, lists solely in-frame clones and lacks some. The sample lists approximately 210,000 clones; over 70% were seen once. The chain recombines TRBV28 with TRBJ2-1; 8 bases agree with TRBD2. Sample: peripheral blood. This clonotype was obtained from a woman in her 50s with acute or convalescent COVID-19. CDR3 sequence reads: CASLPGLGYNEQFF. The CDR3 coding sequence is TGTGCCAGTCTACCGGGACTAGGATACAATGAGCAGTTCTTC.